The 5 T cell receptor beta chains in this list originate from one sample, sequenced in a study of cytomegalovirus exposure and HLA in healthy donors. Vbeta (60) and Jbeta (13) primers were used in the PCR. Some clones are missing from TCRdb's copy, which holds only in-frame ones; the method was immunoSEQ multiplex PCR. There are under 90,000 clones in the sample; 55% to 80% occur only once, and 6.5% to 8% lies in the top ten. Sequenced input: PBMCs. The receptors come from a man between 35 and 55 years old in good health and CMV-seropositive.

This clone was detected a few times. The chain employs TRBV2 and TRBJ2-7; tentative D call: TRBD1 (5 bases). The V and J ends lost 2 bases and 6 bases respectively, with 8 bases between them. This CDR3 comprises 12 residues. CDR1 and CDR2 (germline): SNHLY, FYNNEI. The CDR3 spells CASSELGAEQYF. CDR3 sequence (DNA): TGTGCCAGCAGTGAATTAGGGGCCGAGCAGTACTTC. Looking up the rest from reference TRBV2 and TRBJ2-7 gives the full variable domain: EPEVTQTPSHQVTQMGQEVILRCVPISNHLYFYWYRQILGQKVEFLVSFYNNEISEKSEIFDDQFSVERPDGSNFTLKIRSTKLEDSAMYFCASSELGAEQYFGPGTRLTVT.

V is TRBV18 and J is TRBJ1-5; no definite D call. Looked up from germline, CDR1 is KGHSH and CDR2 is LQKENI. The V end lost 6 bases, the J end lost 0 bases, and 9 bases lay between the germline ends. The CDR3 is 14 residues long. CDR3 region: CASSRGSSNQPQHF. The CDR3 coding sequence is TGTGCCAGCTCCCGGGGTAGTAGCAATCAGCCCCAGCATTTT.

This clone was observed a few times. The chain recombines TRBV12-5 with TRBJ2-5; TRBD2 aligns across 7 bases. This CDR3 is 15 amino acids long. Germline V CDR1 and CDR2: LGHNT, FRNRAP. The V and J ends lost 1 base and 2 bases, in that order; junction bases with no gene match: 4. CDR3 sequence reads: CASGLGAGRQETQYF. For the CDR3, the DNA is TGTGCTAGTGGTTTGGGAGCGGGGCGGCAAGAGACCCAGTACTTC.

The rearrangement uses TRBV7-3 and TRBJ1-2; 11 positions agree with TRBD1. The ends lost 4 bases at V and 13 bases at J; junction bases unmatched: 8. This CDR3 has 13 amino acids. Germline V lookup: CDR1 SGHTA, CDR2 FQGTGA. The CDR3 DNA follows: TGTGCCAGCAGCTCCCAGGGGACAGGGGGACCCACCTTC. It is translated as CASSSQGTGGPTF.

This clone turned up a few times. V usage is TRBV4-3 and J usage is TRBJ1-2, with 8 bases aligning to TRBD1. The CDR3 is made up of 16 amino acids. V lost 0 bases, J lost 4 bases, and 7 bases stayed unmatched. Germline CDR1 reads LGHNA; CDR2 reads YSLEER. CDR3 region: CASSQDAGGLLYGYTF. As DNA, the CDR3 is TGCGCCAGCAGCCAAGATGCAGGGGGCCTTCTCTATGGCTACACCTTC.